What follows is one T cell receptor (beta chain) and its context. What it binds is not known. This specimen comes from a study of blood T cells in healthy people across ages. Study overall: Capture by template switching was about one barcoded beta molecule per two T cells. Findings and limits, study-wide: A strong correlation was found between TCR beta diversity and the percentage of naive T cells. Compared with aged donors, long-lived donors showed fewer expanded clones, suggesting selection.

Germline CDR1 DFQATT, CDR2 SNEGSKA (reference sequence). This CDR3 spans 17 amino acids. Trimming took 2 bases from V and 0 from J; bases not matched to a gene: 7. A second PCR, run for about 6 to 12 cycles, used a sample-barcoded 5' primer plus a J-beta primer mix. TCRdb used MiXCR to reprocess the 5' RACE reads, holding one entry per CDR3 protein. The data contain about 680,000 distinct CDR3 sequences, around 49% of them seen just once; the ten biggest clones take up 25% to 35%. Sequenced: blood. This TCR came from a woman aged 60-75 years in good health. J is TRBJ2-1 and V is TRBV20-1; 10 nucleotides agree with TRBD2. The CDR3 reads CSARTSASGSSYNEQFF. The CDR3 DNA reads TGCAGTGCTAGAACTAGCGCTAGCGGGAGCTCCTACAATGAGCAGTTCTTC.